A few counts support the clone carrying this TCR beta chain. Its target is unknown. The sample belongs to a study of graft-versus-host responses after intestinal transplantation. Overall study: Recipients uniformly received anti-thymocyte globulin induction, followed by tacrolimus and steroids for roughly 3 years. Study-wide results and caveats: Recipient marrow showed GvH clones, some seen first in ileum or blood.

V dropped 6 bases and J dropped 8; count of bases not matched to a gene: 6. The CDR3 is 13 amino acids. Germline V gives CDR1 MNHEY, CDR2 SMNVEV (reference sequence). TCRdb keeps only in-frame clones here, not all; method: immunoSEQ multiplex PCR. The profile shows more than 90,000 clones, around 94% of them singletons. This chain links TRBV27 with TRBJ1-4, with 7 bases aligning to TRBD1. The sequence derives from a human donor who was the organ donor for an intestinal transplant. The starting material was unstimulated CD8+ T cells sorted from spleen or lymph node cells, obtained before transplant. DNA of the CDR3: TGTGCCAGCAGCCGACAGGGTGAAGAAAAACTGTTTTTT. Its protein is CASSRQGEEKLFF.